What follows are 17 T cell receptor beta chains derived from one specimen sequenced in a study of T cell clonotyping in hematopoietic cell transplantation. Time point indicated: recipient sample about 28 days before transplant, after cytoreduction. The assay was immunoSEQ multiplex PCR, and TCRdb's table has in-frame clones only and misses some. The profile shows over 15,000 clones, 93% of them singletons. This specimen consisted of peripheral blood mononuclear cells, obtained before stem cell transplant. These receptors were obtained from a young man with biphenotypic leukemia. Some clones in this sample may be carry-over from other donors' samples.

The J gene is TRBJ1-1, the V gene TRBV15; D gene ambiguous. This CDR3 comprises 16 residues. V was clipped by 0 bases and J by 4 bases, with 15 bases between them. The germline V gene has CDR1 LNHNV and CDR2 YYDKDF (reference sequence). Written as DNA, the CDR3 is TGTGCCACCAGCAGAGATTTTGATCTGGTGGGCACTGAAGCTTTCTTT. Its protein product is CATSRDFDLVGTEAFF.

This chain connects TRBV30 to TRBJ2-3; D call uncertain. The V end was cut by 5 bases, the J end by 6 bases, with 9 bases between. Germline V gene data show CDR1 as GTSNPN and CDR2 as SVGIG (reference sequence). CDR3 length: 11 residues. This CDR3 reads CAWEAKDTQYF. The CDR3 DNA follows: TGTGCCTGGGAGGCTAAGGATACGCAGTATTTT.

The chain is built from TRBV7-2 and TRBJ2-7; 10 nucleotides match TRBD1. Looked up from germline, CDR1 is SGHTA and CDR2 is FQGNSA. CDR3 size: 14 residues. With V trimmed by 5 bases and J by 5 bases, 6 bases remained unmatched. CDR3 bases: TGTGCCAGCAGCCGAGGACAGGGGGTAGACGAGCAGTACTTC. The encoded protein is CASSRGQGVDEQYF.

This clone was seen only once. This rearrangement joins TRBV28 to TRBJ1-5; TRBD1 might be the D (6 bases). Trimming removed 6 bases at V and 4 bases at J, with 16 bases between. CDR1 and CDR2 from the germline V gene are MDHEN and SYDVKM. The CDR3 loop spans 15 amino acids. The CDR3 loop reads CASSPTTGLNQPQHF. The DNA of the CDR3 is TGTGCCAGCAGCCCTACAACAGGGTTAAATCAGCCCCAGCATTTT.

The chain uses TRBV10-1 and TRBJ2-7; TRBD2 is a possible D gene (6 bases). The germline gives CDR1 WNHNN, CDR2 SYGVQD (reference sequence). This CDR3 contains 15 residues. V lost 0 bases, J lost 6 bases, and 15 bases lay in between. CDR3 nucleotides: TGCGCCAGCAGTGAGTCGACTCAGGGAGCGGGCGAGCAGTACTTC. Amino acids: CASSESTQGAGEQYF.

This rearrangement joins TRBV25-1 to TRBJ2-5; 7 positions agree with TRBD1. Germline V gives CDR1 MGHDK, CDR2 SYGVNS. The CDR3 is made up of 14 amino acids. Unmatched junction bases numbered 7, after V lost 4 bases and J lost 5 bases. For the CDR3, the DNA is TGTGCCAGCAGTGCGACAGGGACCTGGGAGACCCAGTACTTC. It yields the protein CASSATGTWETQYF.

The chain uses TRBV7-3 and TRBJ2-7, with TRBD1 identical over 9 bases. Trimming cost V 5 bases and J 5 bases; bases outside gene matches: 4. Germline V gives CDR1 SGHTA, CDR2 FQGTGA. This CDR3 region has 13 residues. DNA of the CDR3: TGTGCCAGCAGCCCGGGACAGGGAGACGAGCAGTACTTC. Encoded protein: CASSPGQGDEQYF.

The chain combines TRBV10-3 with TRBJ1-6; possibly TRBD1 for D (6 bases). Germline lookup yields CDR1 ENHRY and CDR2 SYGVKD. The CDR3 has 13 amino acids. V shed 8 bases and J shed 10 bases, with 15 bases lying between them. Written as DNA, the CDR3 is TGTGCCATCCAGGGGCCCGGGGACTCACCCCTCCACTTT. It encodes CAIQGPGDSPLHF.

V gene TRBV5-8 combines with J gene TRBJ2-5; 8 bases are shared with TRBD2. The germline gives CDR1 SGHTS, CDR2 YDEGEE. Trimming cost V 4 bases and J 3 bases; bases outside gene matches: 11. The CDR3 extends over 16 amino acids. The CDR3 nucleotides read TGTGCCAGCAGCCCGAACTCGATCGGGGGGGAAGAGACCCAGTACTTC. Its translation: CASSPNSIGGEETQYF.

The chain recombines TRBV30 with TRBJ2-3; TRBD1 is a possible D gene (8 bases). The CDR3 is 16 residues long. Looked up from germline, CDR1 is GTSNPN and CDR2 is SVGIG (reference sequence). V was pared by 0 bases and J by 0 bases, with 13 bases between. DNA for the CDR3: TGTGCCTGGAGTGTACAACAGGGGGGGAGCACAGATACGCAGTATTTT. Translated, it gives CAWSVQQGGSTDTQYF.

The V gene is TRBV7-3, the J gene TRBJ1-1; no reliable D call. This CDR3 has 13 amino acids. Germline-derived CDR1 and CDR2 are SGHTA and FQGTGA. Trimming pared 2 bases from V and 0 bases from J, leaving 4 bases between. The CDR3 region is CASSLLVNTEAFF. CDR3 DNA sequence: TGTGCCAGCAGCTTACTCGTGAACACTGAAGCTTTCTTT.

The CDR3 bases are TGTGCCAGCAGTTATGCCCCTGACAGGGGGCGCGAGCAGTACTTC. Protein sequence: CASSYAPDRGREQYF. The chain links TRBV6-5 to TRBJ2-7; 10 bases map to TRBD1. Trimming took 3 bases from V and 6 from J; bases not matched to a gene: 8. CDR3 length: 15 residues. Per the germline V gene, CDR1 is MNHEY and CDR2 is SVGAGI.

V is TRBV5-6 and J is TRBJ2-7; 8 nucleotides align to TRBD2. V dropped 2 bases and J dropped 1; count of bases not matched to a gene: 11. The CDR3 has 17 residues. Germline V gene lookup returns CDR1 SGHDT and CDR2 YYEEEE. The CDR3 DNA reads TGTGCCAGCAGCTTTTACAAACGGGGGGGCCTATCCTACGAGCAGTACTTC. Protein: CASSFYKRGGLSYEQYF.

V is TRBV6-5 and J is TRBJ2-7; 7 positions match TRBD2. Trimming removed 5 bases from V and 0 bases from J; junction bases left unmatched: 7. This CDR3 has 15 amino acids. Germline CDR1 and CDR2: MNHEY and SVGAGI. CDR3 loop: CASSPRAGVSYEQYF. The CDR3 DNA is TGTGCCAGCAGTCCCAGGGCGGGGGTCTCCTACGAGCAGTACTTC.

Here the CDR3 reads CASSPEWGPNSPLHF. CDR3 sequence (DNA): TGCGCCAGCAGCCCGGAATGGGGGCCTAATTCACCCCTCCACTTT. The chain couples TRBV4-3 to TRBJ1-6, with a possible D match to TRBD1 (6 bases). The CDR3 is made up of 15 amino acids. V lost 4 bases to trimming and J lost 6 bases, with 13 bases between them. Per the germline V gene, CDR1 is LGHNA and CDR2 is YSLEER.

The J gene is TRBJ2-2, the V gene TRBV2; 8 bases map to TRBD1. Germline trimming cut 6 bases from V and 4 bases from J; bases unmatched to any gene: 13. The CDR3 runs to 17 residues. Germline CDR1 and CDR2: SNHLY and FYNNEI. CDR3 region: CASSQTGGPKSTGELFF. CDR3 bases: TGTGCCAGCAGCCAAACAGGGGGACCGAAATCCACCGGGGAGCTGTTTTTT.

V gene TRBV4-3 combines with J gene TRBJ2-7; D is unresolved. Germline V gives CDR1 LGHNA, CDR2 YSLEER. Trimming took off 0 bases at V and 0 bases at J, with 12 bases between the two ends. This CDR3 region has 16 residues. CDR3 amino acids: CASSQEPSRHSYEQYF. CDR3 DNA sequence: TGCGCCAGCAGCCAAGAACCTTCAAGGCACTCCTACGAGCAGTACTTC.